This T cell receptor beta chain was sequenced during a study of T-cell memory formation after mild COVID-19. Turning to the study itself: There were largely donor-specific TCR clusters.

TCR alpha and TCR beta cDNA libraries with sample barcodes and UMIs came from 5'RACE using constant-segment primers. From the 5' RACE reads, TCRdb called clonotypes with MiXCR, one entry per CDR3 protein. Of about 270,000 distinct CDR3 sequences in the sample, around 16% were seen once. Study conclusions and caveats: A second wave of clones peaked on day 37, and their SARS-CoV-2 specificity went unconfirmed.

This clonotype was seen a few times. Its antigen is still unknown. The sequence derives from a man aged 18 to 30 who had mild COVID-19 (a few samples of this study predate the infection). Cell type and time point are not known. What was sequenced was PBMCs or a T cell subset sorted from them (not recorded which).

The CDR3 DNA reads as TGTGCCAGCAGCGCGTTCGGGGGGGAGGTAAGCGAGCAGTACTTC. This gives the protein CASSAFGGEVSEQYF. This sequence joins TRBV2 and TRBJ2-7; 8 nucleotides align to TRBD2. Germline V gene data show CDR1 as SNHLY and CDR2 as FYNNEI. The J segment lost 6 bases and the V segment lost 6 bases, leaving 13 bases of the junction unmatched. There are 15 residues in the CDR3.